This entry lists 6 T cell receptor beta chains sequenced from one sample in a study of T-cell reconstitution after alpha-beta-depleted transplantation in children (TCRdb year 2016). Library method: PCR. TCRdb names Illumina HiSeq 2500 as the instrument used. To normalize quantification of the TCRbeta repertoire, the TCR libraries were built with molecular barcoding that relied on unique molecular identifiers. In-frame beta chains were kept once TCRdb had trimmed the public reads at Q25 with fastp and called clones with MiXCR. Every entry covers one CDR3 protein and lists the most common genes and DNA from its rows. This sample gives some 190,000 distinct CDR3 sequences in total; around 10% of them show up just once. The biggest ten clones account for 13% of the sample. Read against the paper, the sample's treatment or condition label means: allogeneic hematopoietic cell transplantation with graft depleted of TCRalphabeta T cells and CD19 B cells.

This specimen consisted of PBMCs, obtained before TCRalphabeta/CD19-depleted stem cell transplant. The source is a boy aged 2 to 9 with acute myeloid leukemia, due to receive a stem cell transplant.

The table lists this clonotype with many counts. The rearrangement links TRBV5-1 to TRBJ2-2, with D tentatively TRBD2 (5 bases). The V end was cut by 0 bases, the J end by 4 bases, with 16 bases between. The CDR3 is 17 amino acids. Per germline, CDR1 SGHRS and CDR2 YFSETQ. The CDR3 bases are TGCGCCAGCAGCTTGGGGCAGTCGACTAAACTCACCGGGGAGCTGTTTTTT. This translates into CASSLGQSTKLTGELFF.

This clonotype was picked up many times. The chain joins TRBV29-1 to TRBJ1-2; 8 nucleotides match TRBD1. Germline V gene sequence: CDR1 SQVTM, CDR2 ANQGSEA. Trimming removed 4 bases from V and 6 bases from J; junction bases left unmatched: 4. This CDR3 has 12 amino acids. CDR3 DNA: TGCAGCGTTGTACAGGGGGGAGATGGCTACACCTTC. Translation gives CSVVQGGDGYTF.

The genes are TRBV13 and TRBJ1-1; possibly TRBD1 for D (5 bases). Germline CDR1 reads PRHDT; CDR2 reads FYEKMQ (reference sequence). The CDR3 spans 13 residues. V was shortened by 5 bases and J by 2 bases, with 9 bases between the two germline ends. The CDR3 DNA follows: TGTGCCAGCAGCGGAGACAGTAACACTGAAGCTTTCTTT. Its translation: CASSGDSNTEAFF.

At least ten counts were recorded for this clonotype. J is TRBJ2-3 and V is TRBV7-6, with 11 positions matching TRBD2. CDR3 length: 17 residues. J lost 2 bases, V lost 6 bases, and 10 bases had no gene match. The germline gives CDR1 SGHVS, CDR2 FNYEAQ. The CDR3 nucleotides are TGTGCCAGCAGATCTACCTATAGCGGGAGGGACACAGATACGCAGTATTTT. Translation gives CASRSTYSGRDTDTQYF.

This clonotype was seen at least ten times. This chain links TRBV7-2 with TRBJ2-3, with 7 bases lining up with TRBD2. Germline V gene sequence: CDR1 SGHTA, CDR2 FQGNSA. The CDR3 has 16 residues. The junction had 14 bases not matched to a gene; V was cut back by 8 bases and J by 3 bases. In DNA, the CDR3 is TGTGCCAGCTTCCTCGTGAAGCGGGGAAGGACAGATACGCAGTATTTT. As protein: CASFLVKRGRTDTQYF.

This clonotype was counted many times. The chain combines TRBV27 with TRBJ1-4, with D possibly matching TRBD1 (6 bases). Germline CDR1 reads MNHEY; CDR2 reads SMNVEV (reference sequence). Deletions cut 5 bases from V and 3 bases from J, with 10 bases between. The CDR3 runs 14 residues. The DNA of the CDR3 is TGTGCCAGCAGTGGAGGGGGGTCTAATGAAAAACTGTTTTTT. As protein: CASSGGGSNEKLFF.